One T cell receptor beta chain is described in this entry. Antigen: not known. The record originates from a study of cytomegalovirus exposure and HLA in healthy donors. The study ran its PCR with 60 Vbeta and 13 Jbeta primers. Repertoires were generated with immunoSEQ multiplex PCR, while TCRdb's copy carries only in-frame clones and drops some. The repertoire has tens of thousands of clones, around 66% of them found once; the top ten carry 3.9%. The study's findings and limits: In presence/absence analyses, roughly uniform sequencing depth across donors was assumed. Indistinguishable V segments such as TRBV6-2 and TRBV6-3 were excluded.

V trimming: 7 bases; J trimming: 5 bases; junction bases outside the gene matches: 16. The germline gives CDR1 MDHEN, CDR2 SYDVKM. CDR3 length: 16 residues. The chain uses TRBV28 and TRBJ2-5; 7 nucleotides align to TRBD2. The clonotype originates from a man under 40 in good health and CMV-seronegative. Sample: PBMCs. CDR3: CASTVRLREFGETQYF. CDR3 DNA: TGTGCCAGCACGGTACGCCTGCGGGAGTTTGGCGAGACCCAGTACTTC.